One sample yielded the 11 T cell receptor beta chains listed below, sequenced in a study of vaccination and CD4 T cells after COVID-19. TCRdb processed the PCR reads anew with MiXCR; each CDR3 protein has one entry. The sample holds 20,000 to 25,000 distinct CDR3 sequences, about three fifths seen once. Sequencing used CD4+ T cells from blood, obtained before SARS-CoV-2 vaccination. The receptors stem from a human donor who had recovered from COVID-19.

This chain joins TRBV10-1 and TRBJ2-3; D is perhaps TRBD1 (5 bases). The V end was cut by 6 bases, the J end by 0 bases, with 13 bases between. The CDR3 contains 15 residues. CDR1 and CDR2 from the germline V gene are WNHNN and SYGVQD (reference sequence). CDR3 region: CASSPQGLSTDTQYF. CDR3 sequence (DNA): TGCGCCAGCAGCCCCCAGGGATTGAGCACAGATACGCAGTATTTT.

The J gene is TRBJ2-7, the V gene TRBV20-1, with TRBD2 matching over 7 bases. Trimming took 5 bases from V and 3 from J; bases not matched to a gene: 10. CDR1 and CDR2 (germline): DFQATT, SNEGSKA (reference sequence). The CDR3 length is 14 residues. The CDR3 DNA follows: TGCAGTGCTCGTAAAGCGGGATTACTCTACGAGCAGTACTTC. Protein: CSARKAGLLYEQYF.

The CDR3 sequence is CASSLANYGYTF. As DNA, the CDR3 is TGTGCCAGCAGTTTAGCTAACTATGGCTACACCTTC. The chain links TRBV12-3 or TRBV12-4 to TRBJ1-2; D gene unclear. V was shortened by 0 bases and J by 1 base, with 0 bases between the two germline ends. The CDR3 has 12 residues.

This clonotype was counted only a few times. The gene calls are TRBV20-1 and TRBJ1-2, with D unclear. The germline V and J ends were trimmed by 0 bases and 6 bases, with 5 bases remaining between them. The CDR3 is 11 amino acids. CDR1 DFQATT and CDR2 SNEGSKA come from the germline V gene (reference sequence). CDR3 nucleotide sequence: TGCAGTGCTAGAGATCTTGATGGCTACACCTTC. Translating gives CSARDLDGYTF.

The chain recombines TRBV20-1 with TRBJ2-3, with 11 bases identical to TRBD2. The CDR3 consists of 17 residues. Trimming cost V 6 bases and J 0 bases; bases outside gene matches: 11. Germline CDR1 DFQATT, CDR2 SNEGSKA (reference sequence). CDR3 region: CSATGTSGGVSTDTQYF. In DNA, the CDR3 is TGCAGTGCAACAGGGACTAGCGGAGGTGTTAGCACAGATACGCAGTATTTT.

This clonotype was counted between two and nine times. CDR3 loop: CASSPGGRGSYEQYF. The CDR3, as DNA: TGTGCCAGCAGCCCGGGGGGCAGGGGGTCCTACGAGCAGTACTTC. The gene calls are TRBV5-4 and TRBJ2-7; D is possibly TRBD1 or TRBD2 (7 bases each). Germline CDR1 is SGHNT and CDR2 is YYREEE (reference sequence). CDR3 length: 15 residues. The ends were cut back, 4 bases at V and 1 base at J, with 15 bases in the middle.

The chain recombines TRBV6-1 with TRBJ1-6; D might be TRBD1 (6 bases). The CDR3 totals 13 residues. The V end lost 8 bases, the J end lost 3 bases, and 8 bases lay between the germline ends. The germline V gene encodes CDR1 MNHNS and CDR2 SASEGT. The CDR3, as DNA: TGTGCCAGCCACAGGGACTATAATTCACCCCTCCACTTT. Translated: CASHRDYNSPLHF.

The chain employs TRBV9 and TRBJ1-6, with a weak D call TRBD1 (6 bases). V was trimmed by 0 bases and J by 5 bases, leaving 12 bases between them. Per germline, CDR1 SGDLS and CDR2 YYNGEE. The CDR3 length is 16 residues. CDR3 loop: CASSVDFGGNNSPLHF. CDR3 in DNA: TGTGCCAGCAGCGTAGATTTTGGGGGCAATAATTCACCCCTCCACTTT.

The genes are TRBV6-1 and TRBJ2-7; D is uncertain. V lost 5 bases, J lost 1 base, and 12 bases lay in between. Germline values: CDR1 MNHNS, CDR2 SASEGT. This CDR3 comprises 14 residues. The CDR3 region is CASSRPGLSYEQYF. For the CDR3, the DNA is TGTGCCAGCAGTCGCCCGGGCCTGTCCTACGAGCAGTACTTC.

V and J are TRBV6-5 and TRBJ2-3, with D perhaps matching TRBD2 (7 bases). The germline CDR1 and CDR2 sequences are MNHEY and SVGAGI. V dropped 2 bases and J dropped 2 bases, with 14 bases sitting between them. There are 16 residues in the CDR3. CDR3 region: CASSYPAGADTDTQYF. In DNA form, the CDR3 reads TGTGCCAGCAGTTACCCCGCGGGGGCAGACACAGATACGCAGTATTTT.

The chain joins TRBV5-1 to TRBJ2-3; no definite D call. The germline V and J ends were trimmed by 4 bases and 0 bases, with 9 bases remaining between them. The germline V gene encodes CDR1 SGHRS and CDR2 YFSETQ. The CDR3 spans 14 residues. The DNA for the CDR3 is TGCGCCAGCAGCCCACCCCTTAGCACAGATACGCAGTATTTT. Its translation is CASSPPLSTDTQYF.